Listed below are T cell receptor beta chains from one sample, sequenced in a study of cytomegalovirus exposure and HLA in healthy donors. Produced via immunoSEQ multiplex PCR; TCRdb's table is partial and in-frame only. The sample yields roughly 190,000 clones, 70% to 85% seen once. The specimen was PBMCs. The receptors were sampled from a middle-aged man in good health and CMV-seropositive. The CDR3 runs from the conserved cysteine through the conserved F or W. A D gene is named only where the DNA matches it firmly. Clone size is stated in some rows and not others, as once, few, many or a class when expanded.

d_gene: NA; v_gene: TRBV4-2; j_gene: TRBJ2-1; abundance: NA; CDR3nt: TGTGCCAGCAGCCAAGGGGACTCCTTTGACAATGAGCAGTTCTTC; CDR3aa: CASSQGDSFDNEQFF
d_gene: TRBD2; v_gene: TRBV10-1; j_gene: TRBJ2-3; abundance: NA; CDR3nt: TGCGCCAGCAGTGCGGGGGGGAATACAGATACGCAGTATTTT; CDR3aa: CASSAGGNTDTQYF
d_gene: NA; v_gene: TRBV9; j_gene: TRBJ2-5; abundance: NA; CDR3nt: TGTGCCAGCAGCGAGGGGTATGTAGGCAGAGCGTACCAAGAGACCCAGTACTTC; CDR3aa: CASSEGYVGRAYQETQYF
d_gene: TRBD1; v_gene: TRBV7-2; j_gene: TRBJ2-7; abundance: once; CDR3nt: TGTGCCAGCAGCTTCCCAAGGGGACAGGGGGCGCGGGAGCAGTACTTC; CDR3aa: CASSFPRGQGAREQYF
d_gene: NA; v_gene: TRBV6-1; j_gene: TRBJ1-2; abundance: NA; CDR3nt: TGTGCCAGCAGTGAAATGGCAGGTGGCTACACCTTC; CDR3aa: CASSEMAGGYTF
d_gene: NA; v_gene: TRBV5-1; j_gene: TRBJ1-1; abundance: NA; CDR3nt: TGCGCCAGCAGCTTGGAAGCGATGAACACTGAAGCTTTCTTT; CDR3aa: CASSLEAMNTEAFF
d_gene: NA; v_gene: TRBV18; j_gene: TRBJ2-1; abundance: NA; CDR3nt: TGTGCCAGCTCACCAACACAGAGCTCCTACAATGAGCAGTTCTTC; CDR3aa: CASSPTQSSYNEQFF
d_gene: NA; v_gene: TRBV28; j_gene: TRBJ1-2; abundance: NA; CDR3nt: TGTGCCAGCCATTCAGGAAGGGGGGGCTACACCTTC; CDR3aa: CASHSGRGGYTF
d_gene: TRBD2; v_gene: TRBV7-6; j_gene: TRBJ2-7; abundance: NA; CDR3nt: TGTGCCAGCAGCTCCGCACTAGCGGGGGGAGCCTACGAGCAGTACTTC; CDR3aa: CASSSALAGGAYEQYF
d_gene: NA; v_gene: TRBV4-3; j_gene: TRBJ1-1; abundance: few; CDR3nt: TGCGCCAGCAGTGTACGGGGGATGAACACTGAAGCTTTCTTT; CDR3aa: CASSVRGMNTEAFF
d_gene: NA; v_gene: TRBV7-2; j_gene: TRBJ1-1; abundance: NA; CDR3nt: TGTGCCAGCAGCTCACAGCCTGGTGGGGCCTCTATGAACACTGAAGCTTTCTTT; CDR3aa: CASSSQPGGASMNTEAFF
d_gene: TRBD1; v_gene: TRBV6-5; j_gene: TRBJ1-3; abundance: once; CDR3nt: TGTGCCAGCAGTAAGACAGGGACTGGAAACACCATATATTTT; CDR3aa: CASSKTGTGNTIYF
d_gene: NA; v_gene: TRBV2; j_gene: TRBJ2-3; abundance: once; CDR3nt: TGTGCCAGCAGTGGTCAGGGGGGAGACACAGATACGCAGTATTTT; CDR3aa: CASSGQGGDTDTQYF